The next 17 T cell receptor beta chains were all read from a single sample in a study of T cell clonality in common variable immunodeficiency. Produced via immunoSEQ multiplex PCR; TCRdb's table is partial and in-frame only. The sample contains about 55,000 clones, none of them singletons. The specimen was peripheral blood mononuclear cells. The source of these receptors is a person aged 18-70 years in good health.

This clone was found many times. The read finishes 3 residues shy of the CDR3 end, and the germline J gene is used to complete it. The gene calls are TRBV10-1 and TRBJ2-7, with D possibly matching TRBD1 (5 bases). The CDR3 is 13 residues long. Germline CDR1 and CDR2: WNHNN and SYGVQD (reference sequence). V was cut by 9 bases and J by 6 bases, with 18 bases left in between. CDR3 DNA (partial): TGCGCCAGTACCGGACATCCCTTCCCCGAG. It yields the protein CASTGHPFPE. The full CDR3 protein reads CASTGHPFPEQYF.

A word on this clone: With the read ending 3 residues before the CDR3 end, the germline J gene is used to fill in that end. V is TRBV7-2 and J is TRBJ2-4; 11 bases fit TRBD1. The CDR3 length is 14 residues. Germline lookup yields CDR1 SGHTA and CDR2 FQGNSA. J was trimmed by 8 bases and V by 5 bases; bases with no gene match: 5. This chain's CDR3 is CASSPGQGAYIQYF. The sequenced part of the CDR3 DNA is TGTGCCAGCAGCCCTGGACAGGGGGCTTACATT.

In this sample, this clone turned up many times. The CDR3 extends 3 residues past the end of the read, so its final part is completed from the germline J gene. The V and J genes are TRBV5-4 and TRBJ2-3, with D maybe TRBD2 (6 bases). Per the germline V gene, CDR1 is SGHNT and CDR2 is YYREEE (reference sequence). The CDR3 has 15 amino acids. Trimming stripped 5 bases from V and 0 bases from J, with 13 bases between. The CDR3 is CASSSLGTSTDTQYF. The DNA read from the CDR3 is TGTGCCAGCAGTAGTTTAGGGACTAGCACAGATACG.

In this sample, this clone turned up many times. The read ends 3 residues early relative to the CDR3; the germline J gene fills the gap. The chain couples TRBV4-1 to TRBJ1-6, with D hard to call. Germline V lookup: CDR1 MGHRA, CDR2 YSYEKL. The CDR3 consists of 13 residues. The part of the CDR3 DNA that was read is TGCGCCAGCAGCCAGTTCGGGTCCAAGGCC. Translating gives CASSQFGSKA. From start to end, the CDR3 is CASSQFGSKALHF.

This clone was recorded many times. The read ends 3 residues shy of where the CDR3 ends; the end is completed using the germline J gene. The genes are TRBV18 and TRBJ1-5; tentatively, D is TRBD1 (6 bases). The germline gives CDR1 KGHSH, CDR2 LQKENI. The CDR3 is 22 residues long. The V end was cut by 3 bases, the J end by 7 bases, with 37 bases between. The covered CDR3 bases are TGTGCCAGCTCACCCGGGCTGCCCCTTACCGCTTTGGGGGCAGGGGATATACAGCCC. Encoded protein: CASSPGLPLTALGAGDIQP. The full CDR3 sequence reads CASSPGLPLTALGAGDIQPQHF.

A note on this clone: The CDR3 is cut off 3 residues early in the read; its end comes from the germline J gene. This chain joins TRBV18 and TRBJ2-4; TRBD1 matches 10 bases. The CDR3 totals 15 residues. The germline V gene has CDR1 KGHSH and CDR2 LQKENI. The CDR3 spells CASSPGTGVLDGQYF. CDR3 DNA (partial): TGTGCCAGCTCACCGGGGACAGGGGTTCTAGATGGT.

In this sample, this clone turned up many times. The DNA ends 3 residues before the CDR3 does, and the rest of the CDR3 is filled in from the germline J gene. V gene TRBV19 combines with J gene TRBJ2-1, with 8 bases lining up with TRBD2. The V gene end was trimmed by 4 bases and the J gene end by 6 bases; junction bases not matched to a gene: 5. In germline, CDR1 is LNHDA, CDR2 SQIVND (reference sequence). This CDR3 is built from 14 residues. CDR3 loop: CASSRRGRSNEQFF. CDR3 DNA, as far as it was read: TGTGCCAGTAGTAGACGCGGGAGGTCCAATGAG.

This clone was found many times. The read stops 3 residues short of the end of the CDR3; the missing end is completed from the germline J gene. The rearrangement links TRBV5-4 to TRBJ1-2, with 11 positions matching TRBD1. The CDR3 is 15 amino acids. Looked up from germline, CDR1 is SGHNT and CDR2 is YYREEE (reference sequence). CDR3 residues: CASSLTGTGGGSYTF. CDR3 bases read: TGTGCCAGCAGCTTAACTGGGACAGGGGGTGGGAGC.

Concerning this clone itself: The read comes to an end 3 residues before the CDR3 does, leaving the germline J gene to fill in the end. The chain is built from TRBV30 and TRBJ2-1, with D unresolved. The CDR3 runs to 14 residues. Trimming shortened V by 2 bases and J by 4 bases, and 12 bases separated the two germline ends. The germline CDR1 and CDR2 sequences are GTSNPN and SVGIG (reference sequence). The sequenced part of the CDR3 DNA is TGTGCCTGGAGTCTATGCGGAGAGTACAATGAG. It encodes CAWSLCGEYNE. Given in full, the CDR3 is CAWSLCGEYNEQFF.

This clone turned up a few times. The read is 3 residues too short to cover the CDR3 end, so that end is filled in from the germline J gene. The chain recombines TRBV18 with TRBJ1-1, with D possibly TRBD1 on 5 matching bases. Germline-derived CDR1 and CDR2 are KGHSH and LQKENI. The CDR3 totals 14 residues. The CDR3 sequence is CASSLREANYGAFF. The part of the CDR3 DNA that was read is TGTGCCAGCTCACTCAGGGAGGCAAACTATGGC.

This clone has a count of ten or more. A junction boundary mismatches the germline segment, possibly from a read error. The CDR3 is cut off 3 residues early in the read; its end comes from the germline J gene. This sequence joins TRBV4-2 and TRBJ1-2; 10 nucleotides match TRBD1. Germline CDR1 and CDR2: LGHNA and YNFKEQ. The CDR3 is made up of 16 amino acids. CDR3 bases read: TGCGCCAGCAGCCAAGATACCCGACAGGGGGCCAGTGGC. As protein: CASSQDTRQGASG. The CDR3 as a whole reads CASSQDTRQGASGYTF.

This clone showed up many times. The read gets to within 3 residues of the CDR3 end, and the germline J gene fills in the rest. The rearrangement joins TRBV10-3 to TRBJ2-7, with TRBD1 as a possible D gene (7 bases). V dropped 10 bases and J dropped 2 bases, with 12 bases sitting between them. CDR1 and CDR2 (germline): ENHRY, SYGVKD. CDR3 length: 12 amino acids. The sequenced part of the CDR3 DNA is TGTGCCACCTCAGGGGGGCCCTACGAG. Translation gives CATSGGPYE. The full CDR3 sequence reads CATSGGPYEQYF.

This clone was detected many times. The observed sequence ends 3 residues before the CDR3 terminus, with the missing tail filled in from the germline J gene. This sequence joins TRBV5-5 and TRBJ1-4; TRBD1 agrees at 9 bases. The J segment lost 8 bases and the V segment lost 5 bases, leaving 10 bases of the junction unmatched. This CDR3 region has 15 residues. Germline CDR1 is SGHKS and CDR2 is YYEKEE (reference sequence). The covered CDR3 bases are TGTGCCAGCAGTGTATGGGGACAGGGAGGAGAAAAA. This codes for CASSVWGQGGEK. In full, the CDR3 is CASSVWGQGGEKLFF.

This clone has ten or more counts. The sequenced fragment ends 3 residues before the CDR3 boundary, so the rest is inferred from the germline J gene. The chain employs TRBV10-1 and TRBJ2-1; the match to TRBD2 covers 10 bases. Germline CDR1 WNHNN, CDR2 SYGVQD (reference sequence). The CDR3 spans 15 residues. V shed 8 bases, J shed 5 bases, and the junction held 9 bases outside the gene matches. The CDR3: CASQIAGGIHNEQFF. The CDR3 DNA, read in part, is TGCGCCAGCCAAATAGCGGGGGGCATCCACAATGAG.

This clone was recorded many times. The CDR3 end lies 3 residues beyond the end of the read and is filled in from the germline J gene. The V call is TRBV5-4, the J call TRBJ2-3; 8 nucleotides line up with TRBD1. Unmatched junction bases numbered 7, after V lost 4 bases and J lost 3 bases. CDR1 and CDR2 from the germline V gene are SGHNT and YYREEE (reference sequence). The CDR3 totals 15 residues. The CDR3 reads CASSTRQGKTDTQYF. The CDR3 DNA, read in part, is TGTGCCAGCAGCACCCGACAGGGGAAGACAGATACG.

This clone has a count of ten or more. Read sequence stops 3 residues before the CDR3 end, and the germline J gene provides the missing end. V gene TRBV6-2 or TRBV6-3 combines with J gene TRBJ2-2, with D perhaps matching TRBD1 (6 bases). V was clipped by 10 bases and J by 1 base, with 16 bases between them. CDR3 length: 15 residues. CDR1 is MNHEY, CDR2 SVGEGT, per germline. This CDR3 is CATVPGQLNTGELFF. The CDR3 DNA, read in part, is TGTGCCACCGTGCCGGGACAACTGAACACCGGGGAG.

Points on this clone: From the germline J gene comes the end of the CDR3, since the read stops 3 residues before it. The gene calls are TRBV7-2 and TRBJ2-4, with D possibly being TRBD2 (6 bases). Germline V gene sequence: CDR1 SGHTA, CDR2 FQGNSA. The CDR3 is 15 amino acids. Incomplete CDR3 DNA: TGTGCCAGCAGCTTAGGGCCCAGGGTGGACTATGGT. This gives the protein CASSLGPRVDYG. The full-length CDR3 reads as CASSLGPRVDYGQYF.